Presented here are 8 T cell receptor beta chains from one specimen sequenced in a study of blood T cell repertoires in COVID-19. Produced via immunoSEQ multiplex PCR; TCRdb's table is partial and in-frame only. Of 150,000 or so clones listed, 75% to 90% are singletons. Sequencing was done on a sample of PBMCs or T cells enriched from blood (not recorded which). The origin of the receptors is a man between 65 and 80 years old who had been exposed to COVID-19.

The chain employs TRBV11-3 and TRBJ1-1; D is perhaps TRBD1 (5 bases). Trimming cost V 4 bases and J 0 bases, with 15 bases left between them. The CDR3 length is 16 residues. CDR1 is SGHNT and CDR2 is YENEEA in the germline V gene. The CDR3 region has the DNA TGTGCCAGCAGCTATCACTCGGACACTCTGAACACTGAAGCTTTCTTT. This codes for CASSYHSDTLNTEAFF.

CDR3 protein: CASSFLPGQGARTEAFF. DNA of the CDR3: TGTGCCAGCAGCTTTTTACCGGGACAGGGGGCGAGAACTGAAGCTTTCTTT. The chain links TRBV11-2 to TRBJ1-1; 12 bases are a match to TRBD1. There are 17 residues in the CDR3. V trimming: 3 bases; J trimming: 5 bases; junction bases outside the gene matches: 10. In germline, CDR1 is SGHAT, CDR2 FQNNGV.

The rearrangement uses TRBV21-1 and TRBJ2-3; whether TRBD2, the table's D call, matches the DNA was not checked. TRBV21-1 is a pseudogene. This CDR3 region has 21 residues. The CDR3: CASSKSRPGVVGALSTDTQYF. CDR3 DNA: TGTGCCAGCAGCAAATCCCGGCCGGGAGTGGTAGGGGCCCTCAGCACAGATACGCAGTATTTT.

The CDR3 spells CSAKRGTGTYEQYF. CDR3 nucleotides: TGCAGCGCAAAACGCGGGACAGGAACCTACGAGCAGTACTTC. This sequence joins TRBV29-1 and TRBJ2-7, with 8 positions matching TRBD1. This CDR3 has 14 residues. The V segment lost 7 bases and the J segment 2 bases; nucleotides outside the gene matches: 10. CDR1 and CDR2 from the germline V gene are SQVTM and ANQGSEA.

V gene TRBV6-6 combines with J gene TRBJ1-2, with D possibly matching TRBD1 (5 bases). Germline V CDR1 and CDR2: MNHNY, SVGAGI (reference sequence). This CDR3 comprises 13 residues. V gave up 11 bases and J gave up 2 bases, with 15 bases separating them. The CDR3 sequence is CAGGDSRNYGYTF. CDR3 sequence (DNA): TGTGCCGGAGGGGACTCCCGAAACTATGGCTACACCTTC.

The CDR3 DNA follows: TGTGCCAGCGGGAACAGGGGTGGTCAGCCCCAGCATTTT. Translating gives CASGNRGGQPQHF. The rearrangement links TRBV12-3 or TRBV12-4 to TRBJ1-5, with 7 nucleotides matching TRBD1. This CDR3 comprises 13 residues. V trimming: 8 bases; J trimming: 6 bases; junction bases outside the gene matches: 7.

The J gene is TRBJ2-3, the V gene TRBV12-3 or TRBV12-4, with 7 bases fitting TRBD2. V shed 11 bases and J 11 bases; nucleotides not matched to a gene: 10. This CDR3 spans 11 amino acids. The CDR3 sequence is CAVMGRGKQYF. The DNA of the CDR3 is TGTGCCGTCATGGGGCGGGGGAAGCAGTATTTT.

This rearrangement joins TRBV7-2 to TRBJ2-5; 8 nucleotides agree with TRBD2. Germline V gene data show CDR1 as SGHTA and CDR2 as FQGNSA. With 0 bases clipped from V and 5 bases from J, the junction kept 8 bases outside the gene matches. This CDR3 contains 16 residues. CDR3 DNA: TGTGCCAGCAGCTTAGCGGCGGCGGGGGGCGGGGAGACCCAGTACTTC. Encoded protein: CASSLAAAGGGETQYF.